This T cell receptor (beta chain) was profiled in a study of T cells in Graves' hyperthyroidism and ophthalmopathy. Overall study context: Peripheral blood was taken when the disease was first diagnosed, before any treatment began.

The CDR3 regions of TCR beta were amplified from RNA transcripts. An initial round of RT-PCR targeting the TCR CDR3 relied on the HTBI primer set. TCRdb re-called the multiplex PCR reads through MiXCR, storing one row per CDR3 protein. The sample consists of fewer than 350,000 distinct CDR3 sequences, roughly 13% of them appearing once. Patients were excluded because of uncontrolled infection, other autoimmune disease, pregnancy or lactation. Diagnosis rested on symptoms, serum thyroxine and TRAb, thyroid ultrasound, and orbital computed tomography. In this sample, this clonotype turned up many times. The CDR3 consists of 15 residues. The germline CDR1 and CDR2 sequences are SQVTM and ANQGSEA. With 5 bases clipped from V and 0 bases from J, the junction kept 7 bases outside the gene matches.

The chain employs TRBV29-1 and TRBJ2-3; TRBD2 agrees at 8 bases. This clonotype was sampled from a woman in her thirties or forties with Graves' hyperthyroidism. Material for sequencing was blood. CDR3 amino acids: CSVTTSADSTDTQYF. The CDR3 DNA follows: TGCAGCGTTACGACTAGCGCAGATAGCACAGATACGCAGTATTTT.